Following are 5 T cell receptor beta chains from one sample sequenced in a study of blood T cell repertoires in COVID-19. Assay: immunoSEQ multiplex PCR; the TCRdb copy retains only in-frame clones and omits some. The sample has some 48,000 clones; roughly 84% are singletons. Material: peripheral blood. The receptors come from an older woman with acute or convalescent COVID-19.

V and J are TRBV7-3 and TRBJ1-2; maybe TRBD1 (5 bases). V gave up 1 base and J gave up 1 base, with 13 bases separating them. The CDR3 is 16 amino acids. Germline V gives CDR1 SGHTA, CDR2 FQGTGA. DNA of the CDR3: TGTGCCAGCAGCTTAAGGCCCACGGGGGATAACTATGGCTACACCTTC. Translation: CASSLRPTGDNYGYTF.

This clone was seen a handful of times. CDR3 coding DNA: TGTGCTAGTGGTTTGATAGTGACCGGGGAGCTGTTTTTT. Amino acids: CASGLIVTGELFF. This chain links TRBV12-5 with TRBJ2-2; D ambiguous. The CDR3 runs to 13 residues. The germline gives CDR1 LGHNT, CDR2 FRNRAP. Trimming took off 2 bases at V and 5 bases at J, with 6 bases between the two ends.

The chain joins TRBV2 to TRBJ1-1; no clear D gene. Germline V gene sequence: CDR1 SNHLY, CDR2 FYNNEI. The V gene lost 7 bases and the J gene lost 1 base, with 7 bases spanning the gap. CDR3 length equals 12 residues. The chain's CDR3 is CASTSWNTEAFF. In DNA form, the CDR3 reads TGTGCCAGCACTTCTTGGAACACTGAAGCTTTCTTT.

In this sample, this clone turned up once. This CDR3 is CASSLGVSGGTDTQYF. The DNA for the CDR3 is TGTGCCAGCAGCCTAGGGGTTAGCGGGGGCACAGATACGCAGTATTTT. The chain combines TRBV7-8 with TRBJ2-3; the match to TRBD2 covers 8 bases. This CDR3 is 16 amino acids long. From germline, CDR1 is SGHVS and CDR2 FQNEAQ. The junction had 8 bases not matched to a gene; V was cut back by 5 bases and J by 1 base.

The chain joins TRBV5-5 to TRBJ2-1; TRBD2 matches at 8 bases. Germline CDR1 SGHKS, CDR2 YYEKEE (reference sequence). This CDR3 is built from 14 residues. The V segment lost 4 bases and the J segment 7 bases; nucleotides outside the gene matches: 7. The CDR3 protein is CASSPSGRLNEQFF. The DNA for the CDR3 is TGTGCCAGCAGCCCCAGCGGGAGACTTAATGAGCAGTTCTTC.